What follows is one TCR beta chain and its context. The junction departs from germline at one end; a sequencing error may be responsible. These data originate in a study of blood T cell repertoires in COVID-19. Turning to the study itself: Sites across the United States, Italy and Spain contributed samples from acute and convalescent COVID-19. The analysed material was cDNA or gDNA that came from T cells, B-cell-depleted T cells, or PBMCs.

Original methodology: Amplification with reference gene primers provided the estimates of nucleated cell counts. Using immunoSEQ multiplex PCR, the repertoire was profiled, and TCRdb retains in-frame clones only, with some absent. That table is the source of V, J and clone size, and D and trimming were worked out from the DNA. Here the sample spans 130,000 to 150,000 clones, around nine tenths being singletons. CDR3 length equals 15 residues. Per germline, CDR1 LGHNA and CDR2 YNFKEQ. The chain is built from TRBV4-2 and TRBJ1-2, with TRBD1 matching 11 bases. The receptor was isolated from a woman in her fifties or sixties with active or convalescent COVID-19. Specimen: peripheral blood. CDR3 protein: CAGSQVGTGGLGYTF. The CDR3 DNA reads TGTGCCGGCAGCCAAGTGGGGACAGGGGGGCTTGGCTACACCTTC.